This record concerns one T cell receptor (beta chain) sequence. Its antigen is still unknown. The data belong to a study of beta chain features in type 1 diabetes. V was clipped by 6 bases and J by 3 bases; unmatched bases: 3. This CDR3 comprises 13 residues. CDR1 SNHLY and CDR2 FYNNEI come from the germline V gene. Every bit of the isolated RNA underwent reverse transcription, so sequencing read expressed TCRB transcripts. Some clones are missing from TCRdb's copy, which holds only in-frame ones; the method was immunoSEQ multiplex PCR. The sample yields a few hundred thousand clones, around 13% seen once. Regarding the study as a whole: TCRB CDR3s were moderately but significantly shorter in Type 1 diabetes patients in all four CD4+ subsets. PCR might favor shorter templates, equally in patients and controls.

The clonotype was recovered from a man younger than 45 with type 1 diabetes. This sequence joins TRBV2 and TRBJ2-7; 9 nucleotides align to TRBD1. Sequenced: naive CD4+ T cells from blood. This CDR3 reads CASRGTGIYEQYF. Written as DNA, the CDR3 is TGTGCCAGCAGGGGGACAGGGATCTACGAGCAGTACTTC. Based on the CDR3 plus reference TRBV2 and TRBJ2-7, the full variable domain is EPEVTQTPSHQVTQMGQEVILRCVPISNHLYFYWYRQILGQKVEFLVSFYNNEISEKSEIFDDQFSVERPDGSNFTLKIRSTKLEDSAMYFCASRGTGIYEQYFGPGTRLTVT.